These 30 T cell receptor beta chains were sequenced from one sample in a study of blood T cell repertoires in COVID-19. Method: immunoSEQ multiplex PCR; TCRdb's copy keeps in-frame clones and lacks some. Found here are roughly 200,000 clones, about 84% of them singletons; the top ten hold 7.5% to 9%. Specimen: peripheral blood. The receptor set was obtained from a woman over 75 with acute or convalescent COVID-19.

This clone occurred once. This chain links TRBV5-1 with TRBJ2-5; D is perhaps TRBD2 (6 bases). CDR3 length: 13 amino acids. Germline CDR1 reads SGHRS; CDR2 reads YFSETQ. V was pared by 2 bases and J by 3 bases, with 8 bases between. This chain's CDR3 is CASSFRGEETQYF. Here the CDR3 DNA reads TGCGCCAGCAGCTTCCGCGGGGAAGAGACCCAGTACTTC.

This clone was seen many times. The rearrangement joins TRBV28 to TRBJ1-2; a weak D match, TRBD1 (6 bases). Germline V lookup: CDR1 MDHEN, CDR2 SYDVKM. The V end lost 5 bases, the J end lost 3 bases, and 13 bases lay between the germline ends. CDR3 size: 14 residues. In DNA, the CDR3 is TGTGCCAGCAGTATACAGGGAATGGACTATGGCTACACCTTC. It yields the protein CASSIQGMDYGYTF.

The chain combines TRBV9 with TRBJ2-6; 9 nucleotides match TRBD1. The junction had 6 bases not matched to a gene; V was cut back by 2 bases and J by 0 bases. The germline CDR1 and CDR2 sequences are SGDLS and YYNGEE. The CDR3 length is 18 residues. CDR3 amino acids: CASSVRTGAFSGANVLTF. The CDR3 DNA is TGTGCCAGCAGCGTCAGGACAGGGGCCTTCTCTGGGGCCAACGTCCTGACTTTC.

The gene calls are TRBV6-5 and TRBJ1-5; no firm D call. This CDR3 is 13 amino acids long. CDR1 is MNHEY, CDR2 SVGAGI, per germline. V was cut by 5 bases and J by 9 bases, with 14 bases left in between. The CDR3 region is CASSRRGILPQHF. The CDR3 region has the DNA TGTGCCAGCAGTCGCCGAGGGATTCTGCCCCAGCATTTT.

The gene calls are TRBV29-1 and TRBJ1-1; D may be TRBD1 (5 bases). The CDR3 runs to 13 residues. V lost 4 bases and J 6 bases, leaving 15 bases between the germline ends. In germline, CDR1 is SQVTM, CDR2 ANQGSEA. The CDR3 DNA reads TGCAGCGTTGTCCCGGGGGAGTACGCTGAAGCTTTCTTT. Translating gives CSVVPGEYAEAFF.

This clone came up once. The chain has TRBV28 and TRBJ1-2, with D possibly being TRBD1 (6 bases). The CDR3 contains 18 residues. The germline CDR1 and CDR2 sequences are MDHEN and SYDVKM. Trimming pared 5 bases from V and 5 bases from J, leaving 27 bases between. The CDR3 DNA reads TGTGCCAGCAGTCCCGTGACCGGTAACAGGGCGGGGGAGTATGGCTACACCTTC. It is translated as CASSPVTGNRAGEYGYTF.

The V call is TRBV6-5, the J call TRBJ1-2; perhaps TRBD1 as D (5 bases). Germline V gives CDR1 MNHEY, CDR2 SVGAGI. V gave up 6 bases and J gave up 8 bases, with 16 bases separating them. This CDR3 region has 13 residues. The CDR3 loop reads CASRPRGGAGYTF. The CDR3 DNA sequence: TGTGCCAGCAGGCCCCGCGGGGGTGCCGGCTACACCTTC.

This clone was detected ten times or more. The V gene is TRBV6-5, the J gene TRBJ2-7, with D unresolved. Trimming stripped 4 bases from V and 0 bases from J, with 13 bases between. Looked up from germline, CDR1 is MNHEY and CDR2 is SVGAGI. This CDR3 is 15 amino acids long. CDR3 loop: CASSSEFRSSYEQYF. The CDR3 bases are TGTGCCAGCAGTTCGGAGTTTAGGAGCTCCTACGAGCAGTACTTC.

This clone was counted a few times. The V and J genes are TRBV5-4 and TRBJ1-2; D gene uncertain. Germline CDR1 SGHNT, CDR2 YYREEE (reference sequence). This CDR3 is built from 14 residues. Deletions cut 0 bases from V and 5 bases from J, with 11 bases between. CDR3 nucleotides: TGTGCCAGCAGCTTGGACAGACTATCTTATGGCTACACCTTC. The encoded protein is CASSLDRLSYGYTF.

This clone was found many times. The chain uses TRBV5-1 and TRBJ1-2; tentative D call: TRBD1 (5 bases). Germline V gene lookup returns CDR1 SGHRS and CDR2 YFSETQ. V was trimmed by 1 base and J by 3 bases, leaving 13 bases between them. The CDR3 is 15 amino acids. The CDR3 region is CASSLRPGVDYGYTF. CDR3 bases: TGCGCCAGCAGCTTGCGCCCGGGGGTTGACTATGGCTACACCTTC. Full variable domain (missing parts from reference TRBV5-1 and TRBJ1-2): KAGVTQTPRYLIKTRGQQVTLSCSPISGHRSVSWYQQTPGQGLQFLFEYFSETQRNKGNFPGRFSGRQFSNSRSEMNVSTLELGDSALYLCASSLRPGVDYGYTFGSGTRLTVV.

The rearrangement uses TRBV7-8 and TRBJ2-1; D gene unclear. The CDR3 spans 12 residues. Germline CDR1 is SGHVS and CDR2 is FQNEAQ. V was cut by 5 bases and J by 7 bases, with 9 bases left in between. The CDR3 loop is CASSLSRNEQFF. CDR3 sequence (DNA): TGTGCCAGCAGCCTGTCGAGGAATGAGCAGTTCTTC.

The chain uses TRBV6-5 and TRBJ2-7; a possible D gene is TRBD1 (5 bases). This CDR3 has 13 amino acids. Trimming pared 4 bases from V and 6 bases from J, leaving 13 bases between. Germline CDR1 is MNHEY and CDR2 is SVGAGI. CDR3 sequence reads: CASSSLRVGEQYF. In DNA, the CDR3 is TGTGCCAGCAGTTCCCTCAGGGTGGGCGAGCAGTACTTC.

This clone appeared once. The chain carries TRBV19 and TRBJ2-7, with 7 bases aligning to TRBD1. The CDR3 is 14 amino acids. CDR1 is LNHDA and CDR2 is SQIVND in the germline V gene (reference sequence). V gave up 4 bases and J gave up 2 bases; unmatched junction bases: 5. The CDR3 loop is CASSTQTGTYEQYF. CDR3 DNA: TGTGCCAGTAGTACCCAGACAGGGACCTACGAGCAGTACTTC.

The V gene is TRBV12-3 or TRBV12-4, the J gene TRBJ1-2; D is perhaps TRBD1 (6 bases). The V end lost 6 bases, the J end lost 7 bases, and 15 bases lay between the germline ends. This CDR3 has 13 residues. The CDR3 loop reads CASSGTGLGGYTF. The CDR3 bases are TGTGCCAGCAGCGGAACAGGGCTGGGTGGCTACACCTTC.

The chain recombines TRBV29-1 with TRBJ2-2, with D perhaps TRBD1 (6 bases). CDR3 length: 13 amino acids. V was shortened by 5 bases and J by 3 bases, with 10 bases between the two germline ends. CDR1 and CDR2 (germline): SQVTM, ANQGSEA. The DNA for the CDR3 is TGCAGCGTTTCGGGGACATACACCGGGGAGCTGTTTTTT. Translation: CSVSGTYTGELFF.

The chain couples TRBV7-9 to TRBJ1-1, with D uncertain. The germline CDR1 and CDR2 sequences are SEHNR and FQNEAQ (reference sequence). The length of the CDR3 is 12 residues. V lost 1 base and J 8 bases, leaving 8 bases between the germline ends. CDR3 region: CASSLGAGEAFF. CDR3 coding DNA: TGTGCCAGCAGCTTAGGGGCAGGAGAAGCTTTCTTT.

J is TRBJ2-7 and V is TRBV27; D is ambiguous. Germline loops: CDR1 MNHEY, CDR2 SMNVEV (reference sequence). CDR3 length equals 14 residues. V was trimmed by 7 bases and J by 4 bases, leaving 17 bases between them. For the CDR3, the DNA is TGTGCCAGCACCGATCTCGGGTCTTCATACGAGCAGTACTTC. Its protein product is CASTDLGSSYEQYF.

The V and J genes are TRBV2 and TRBJ2-3; D is perhaps TRBD2 (6 bases). The V gene's germline CDR1 is SNHLY and CDR2 FYNNEI. With 1 base removed from V and 8 bases from J, the gap between germline ends came to 10 bases. CDR3 length: 13 residues. The CDR3 here is CASSEGGEVTQYF. As DNA, the CDR3 is TGTGCCAGCAGTGAAGGGGGGGAGGTTACGCAGTATTTT.

This sequence joins TRBV15 and TRBJ1-1, with D uncertain. Germline loops: CDR1 LNHNV, CDR2 YYDKDF (reference sequence). Between the trimmed V and J ends, which lost 0 bases and 3 bases, there was a span of 8 bases. The CDR3 spans 14 residues. The CDR3 DNA is TGTGCCACCAGCAGAGACCGCGTGGACACTGAAGCTTTCTTT. This encodes CATSRDRVDTEAFF.

The chain couples TRBV7-9 to TRBJ1-3; D is undetermined. V lost 0 bases, J lost 0 bases, and 12 bases lay in between. The CDR3 contains 17 residues. The germline V gene encodes CDR1 SEHNR and CDR2 FQNEAQ (reference sequence). CDR3 sequence (DNA): TGTGCCAGCAGCTTAGCACACGGAGGCCCCTCTGGAAACACCATATATTTT. Amino acids: CASSLAHGGPSGNTIYF.

V is TRBV2 and J is TRBJ1-4; a weak D match, TRBD1 (6 bases). Between the trimmed V and J ends, which lost 6 bases and 0 bases, there was a span of 17 bases. This CDR3 region has 17 residues. Looked up from germline, CDR1 is SNHLY and CDR2 is FYNNEI. The CDR3 DNA follows: TGTGCCAGCAGGGAAAATACAGGGAGGGCAACTAATGAAAAACTGTTTTTT. It encodes CASRENTGRATNEKLFF.

The chain links TRBV6-1 to TRBJ2-7; tentative D call: TRBD2 (5 bases). This CDR3 is 15 amino acids long. Germline lookup yields CDR1 MNHNS and CDR2 SASEGT. V lost 2 bases to trimming and J lost 3 bases, with 14 bases between them. CDR3 bases: TGTGCCAGCAGTGAACAGGAGGCCCTATTCTACGAGCAGTACTTC. Translated, it gives CASSEQEALFYEQYF.

The rearrangement uses TRBV6-5 and TRBJ1-4, with 8 positions matching TRBD1. The CDR3 runs to 14 residues. Germline CDR1 is MNHEY and CDR2 is SVGAGI. The trim removed 7 bases at V and 6 bases at J, leaving 7 bases unmatched. The CDR3 DNA sequence: TGTGCCAGCACAGGGACAGGTCGCTATGAAAAACTGTTTTTT. Protein: CASTGTGRYEKLFF.

The rearrangement links TRBV28 to TRBJ2-4, with a possible D match to TRBD1 (6 bases). V was pared by 5 bases and J by 0 bases, with 14 bases between. The CDR3 totals 16 residues. CDR1 MDHEN and CDR2 SYDVKM come from the germline V gene. The CDR3 DNA reads as TGTGCCAGCAGTCCCAGGGGTCCCCTAGCCAAAAACATTCAGTACTTC. As protein: CASSPRGPLAKNIQYF.

The chain is built from TRBV6-5 and TRBJ1-2; 8 nucleotides agree with TRBD1. V lost 7 bases and J lost 5; bases outside the gene matches: 6. Looked up from germline, CDR1 is MNHEY and CDR2 is SVGAGI. This CDR3 is 13 amino acids long. CDR3 sequence: CASKTGTGYGYTF. CDR3 nucleotide sequence: TGTGCCAGCAAAACCGGGACAGGATATGGCTACACCTTC.

The chain joins TRBV7-3 to TRBJ2-1, with TRBD1 matching over 7 bases. The J segment lost 5 bases and the V segment lost 0 bases, leaving 10 bases of the junction unmatched. The germline gives CDR1 SGHTA, CDR2 FQGTGA. The CDR3 length is 17 residues. The CDR3 DNA reads TGTGCCAGCAGCTTAACGAATTTAGGACAGGCTGACAATGAGCAGTTCTTC. Residues: CASSLTNLGQADNEQFF.

This chain joins TRBV6-5 and TRBJ2-1; possibly TRBD2 for D (5 bases). The V end was cut by 4 bases, the J end by 0 bases, with 10 bases between. This CDR3 has 15 amino acids. In germline, CDR1 is MNHEY, CDR2 SVGAGI. The CDR3 DNA is TGTGCCAGCAGTTTAACTAGGAGCTCCTACAATGAGCAGTTCTTC. This sequence encodes CASSLTRSSYNEQFF.

The chain is built from TRBV6-5 and TRBJ1-1, with D possibly TRBD1 on 5 matching bases. V shed 7 bases and J shed 4 bases, with 13 bases lying between them. There are 13 residues in the CDR3. Germline CDR1 reads MNHEY; CDR2 reads SVGAGI. The CDR3 DNA reads as TGTGCCAGCACCCCAGGGTGGAGCACTGAAGCTTTCTTT. Its protein product is CASTPGWSTEAFF.

The chain couples TRBV4-1 to TRBJ1-2; tentative D call: TRBD1 (6 bases). The V gene's germline CDR1 is MGHRA and CDR2 YSYEKL. Trimming left V 4 bases short and J 4 bases short, with 25 bases between. CDR3 length: 18 amino acids. DNA of the CDR3: TGCGCCAGCAGCCGCATCCCACGTCAGGGGTACCCCCTCTATGGCTACACCTTC. Protein: CASSRIPRQGYPLYGYTF.

The chain uses TRBV20-1 and TRBJ2-1, with D possibly matching TRBD1 (5 bases). CDR3 size: 11 residues. The V end lost 5 bases, the J end lost 10 bases, and 12 bases lay between the germline ends. Germline V CDR1 and CDR2: DFQATT, SNEGSKA (reference sequence). Written as DNA, the CDR3 is TGCAGTGCTGAAACAGGCGGAGAGCAGTTCTTC. This gives the protein CSAETGGEQFF.